These 6 T cell receptor beta chains were sequenced from one sample in a study of sequential checkpoint blockade in melanoma. Only in-frame clones appear in the TCRdb table, and some are missing; sequencing was by immunoSEQ multiplex PCR. This sample carries more than 30,000 clones, roughly a third of them seen once, and the ten largest clones take 1.5% to 2%. Treatment described: randomized to nivolumab then ipilimumab (arm A) or the reverse (arm B). The material sequenced was tumor tissue (inferred from file names), taken from a patient given nivolumab and ipilimumab in sequence. The receptor source for this set is a human donor with melanoma.

This clone has a handful of counts. The V gene is TRBV28, the J gene TRBJ2-5; D call uncertain. V was shortened by 5 bases and J by 3 bases, with 19 bases between the two germline ends. This CDR3 is 16 amino acids long. Germline V gives CDR1 MDHEN, CDR2 SYDVKM. The CDR3: CASSKPSYYLEETQYF. The CDR3 bases are TGTGCCAGCAGTAAACCGTCGTACTACCTAGAAGAGACCCAGTACTTC.

This chain connects TRBV19 to TRBJ2-6, with 11 bases that match TRBD1. The CDR3 extends over 15 amino acids. CDR1 is LNHDA, CDR2 SQIVND, per germline (reference sequence). V gave up 10 bases and J gave up 4 bases; unmatched junction bases: 6. The CDR3 is CATGQGATGANVLTF. DNA for the CDR3: TGTGCCACAGGACAGGGGGCGACCGGGGCCAACGTCCTGACTTTC.

The chain employs TRBV15 and TRBJ1-5, with a tentative D call TRBD1 (5 bases). Trimming left V 0 bases short and J 9 bases short, with 18 bases between. The CDR3 covers 16 residues. Germline V lookup: CDR1 LNHNV, CDR2 YYDKDF (reference sequence). The CDR3 loop is CATSREAGVGDRPQHF. The CDR3, as DNA: TGTGCCACCAGCAGAGAGGCGGGGGTTGGAGATCGGCCCCAGCATTTT.

This sequence joins TRBV19 and TRBJ1-1; D ambiguous. Trimming took off 3 bases at V and 0 bases at J, with 14 bases between the two ends. Germline V gene sequence: CDR1 LNHDA, CDR2 SQIVND (reference sequence). CDR3 length equals 16 residues. CDR3 sequence (DNA): TGTGCCAGTAGTATCGGAGGCGGCTCCATGAACACTGAAGCTTTCTTT. Translated, it gives CASSIGGGSMNTEAFF. Full variable domain (missing parts from reference TRBV19 and TRBJ1-1): DGGITQSPKYLFRKEGQNVTLSCEQNLNHDAMYWYRQDPGQGLRLIYYSQIVNDFQKGDIAEGYSVSREKKESFPLTVTSAQKNPTAFYLCASSIGGGSMNTEAFFGQGTRLTVV.

The rearrangement links TRBV11-3 to TRBJ2-5, with 7 bases lining up with TRBD1. The germline V gene has CDR1 SGHNT and CDR2 YENEEA. V lost 5 bases and J lost 1; bases outside the gene matches: 10. CDR3 length: 16 amino acids. The CDR3 protein is CASSPTGVGGQETQYF. CDR3 coding DNA: TGTGCCAGCAGCCCTACAGGGGTAGGGGGCCAAGAGACCCAGTACTTC.

The chain employs TRBV29-1 and TRBJ1-1; weak D call: TRBD1 (5 bases). The germline gives CDR1 SQVTM, CDR2 ANQGSEA. The germline V and J ends were trimmed by 3 bases and 5 bases, with 10 bases remaining between them. CDR3 length: 12 residues. The CDR3 reads CSVEGPGTEAFF. The CDR3 nucleotides are TGCAGCGTTGAGGGACCGGGTACTGAAGCTTTCTTT.